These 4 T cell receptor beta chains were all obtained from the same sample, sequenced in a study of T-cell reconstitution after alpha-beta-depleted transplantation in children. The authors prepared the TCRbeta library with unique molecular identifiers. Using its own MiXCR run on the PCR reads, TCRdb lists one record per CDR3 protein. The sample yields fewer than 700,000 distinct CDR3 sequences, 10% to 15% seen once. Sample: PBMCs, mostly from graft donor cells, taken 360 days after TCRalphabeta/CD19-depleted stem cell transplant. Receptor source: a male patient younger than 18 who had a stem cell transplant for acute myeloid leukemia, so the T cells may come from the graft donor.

The CDR3 region is CASSHTLAGGRREQFF. The CDR3, as DNA: TGTGCCAGCAGTCACACCCTGGCAGGGGGCCGAAGGGAGCAGTTCTTC. This chain connects TRBV12-3 or TRBV12-4 to TRBJ2-1, with 8 bases that match TRBD1. The CDR3 is made up of 16 amino acids. The V and J ends lost 5 bases and 10 bases, in that order; junction bases with no gene match: 16.

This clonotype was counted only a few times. The CDR3 DNA is TGCGCCAGCAGCTTCGGGACTAGGATTTACGAGCAGTACTTC. Protein product: CASSFGTRIYEQYF. This chain joins TRBV5-1 and TRBJ2-7; TRBD2 aligns across 8 bases. The V segment lost 2 bases and the J segment 4 bases; nucleotides outside the gene matches: 5. Germline loops: CDR1 SGHRS, CDR2 YFSETQ. The length of the CDR3 is 14 residues.

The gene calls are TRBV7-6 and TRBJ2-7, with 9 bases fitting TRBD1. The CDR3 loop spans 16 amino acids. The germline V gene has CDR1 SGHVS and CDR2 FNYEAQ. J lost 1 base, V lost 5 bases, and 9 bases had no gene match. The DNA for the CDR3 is TGTGCCAGCAGCCTCGACTGGGGGACAGGGTCCTACGAGCAGTACTTC. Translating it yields CASSLDWGTGSYEQYF. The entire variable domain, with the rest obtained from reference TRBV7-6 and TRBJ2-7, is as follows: GAGVSQSPRYKVTKRGQDVALRCDPISGHVSLYWYRQALGQGPEFLTYFNYEAQQDKSGLPNDRFSAERPEGSISTLTIQRTEQRDSAMYRCASSLDWGTGSYEQYFGPGTRLTVT.

CDR3 bases: TGTGCCAGCAGCGGAGGAAGGACAGGGGGCTCGAGCAATGAGCAGTTCTTC. Its translation is CASSGGRTGGSSNEQFF. This chain links TRBV11-2 with TRBJ2-1, with 11 bases identical to TRBD1. Trimming at V came to 5 bases and at J to 6 bases, leaving 12 bases not matched to a gene. In germline, CDR1 is SGHAT, CDR2 FQNNGV. The CDR3 has 17 amino acids.